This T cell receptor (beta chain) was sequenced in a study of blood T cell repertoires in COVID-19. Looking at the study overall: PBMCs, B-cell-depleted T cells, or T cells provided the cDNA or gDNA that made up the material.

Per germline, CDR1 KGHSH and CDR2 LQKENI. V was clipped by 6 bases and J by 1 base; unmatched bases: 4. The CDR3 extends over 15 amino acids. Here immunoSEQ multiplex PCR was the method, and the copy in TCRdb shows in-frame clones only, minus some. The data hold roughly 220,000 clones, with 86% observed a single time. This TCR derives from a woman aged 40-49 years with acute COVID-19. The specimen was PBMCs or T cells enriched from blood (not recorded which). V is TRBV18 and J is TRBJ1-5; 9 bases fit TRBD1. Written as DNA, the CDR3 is TGTGCCAGCTCCCGTGACAGGGGGAGCAATCAGCCCCAGCATTTT. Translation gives CASSRDRGSNQPQHF.